These 3 T cell receptor beta chains were all obtained from the same sample, sequenced in a study of blood T cell repertoires in COVID-19. Clones were sequenced by immunoSEQ multiplex PCR, and TCRdb holds only the in-frame ones, with some missing. Of about 100,000 clones listed, approximately 84% are singletons. The specimen was peripheral blood. The source of these receptors is a middle-aged man with active or convalescent COVID-19.

J is TRBJ2-7 and V is TRBV5-1, with D unresolved. Trimming pared 0 bases from V and 8 bases from J, leaving 18 bases between. CDR1 and CDR2 (germline): SGHRS, YFSETQ. CDR3 length: 15 residues. As DNA, the CDR3 is TGCGCCAGCAGCTTGGTGGGCCAGGATGCCCTAAAGCAGTACTTC. This encodes CASSLVGQDALKQYF.

The chain uses TRBV6-1 and TRBJ1-2; possibly TRBD1 for D (6 bases). In germline, CDR1 is MNHNS, CDR2 SASEGT. The CDR3 is made up of 13 amino acids. The ends were cut back, 6 bases at V and 3 bases at J, with 11 bases in the middle. This CDR3 reads CASSREGDYGYTF. The CDR3 nucleotides read TGTGCCAGCAGCCGCGAGGGGGACTATGGCTACACCTTC.

The rearrangement links TRBV2 to TRBJ1-2; the D gene is possibly TRBD1 (5 bases). CDR3 length equals 14 residues. The V end was cut by 4 bases, the J end by 0 bases, with 9 bases between. The germline gives CDR1 SNHLY, CDR2 FYNNEI. As DNA, the CDR3 is TGTGCCAGCAGTGGACAGTCCTCTAACTATGGCTACACCTTC. Protein: CASSGQSSNYGYTF.